Listed here are 11 T cell receptor beta chains from one sample, sequenced in a study of blood T cell repertoires in COVID-19. Only in-frame clones appear in the TCRdb table, and some are missing; sequencing was by immunoSEQ multiplex PCR. The table shows under 350,000 clones, with 75% to 90% occurring only once. The sequencing input was peripheral blood. The source of these receptors is a woman in her 70s with acute or convalescent COVID-19.

The rearrangement joins TRBV19 to TRBJ1-2, with 7 positions matching TRBD1. The germline V gene encodes CDR1 LNHDA and CDR2 SQIVND (reference sequence). V lost 6 bases, J lost 0 bases, and 4 bases stayed unmatched. This CDR3 has 14 residues. The CDR3 reads CASSPGGSNYGYTF. The CDR3, as DNA: TGTGCCAGTAGCCCAGGGGGGTCTAACTATGGCTACACCTTC.

The chain is built from TRBV2 and TRBJ2-7; a possible D gene is TRBD2 (5 bases). Trimming left V 7 bases short and J 6 bases short, with 19 bases between. This CDR3 contains 14 residues. Germline-derived CDR1 and CDR2 are SNHLY and FYNNEI. The CDR3 coding sequence is TGTGCCAGCACTATCTCCGGCCCCCGGGGCGAGCAGTACTTC. Encoded protein: CASTISGPRGEQYF.

The gene calls are TRBV6-6 and TRBJ1-3; no clear D gene. V gave up 4 bases and J gave up 1 base, with 11 bases separating them. The length of the CDR3 is 15 residues. CDR1 and CDR2 from the germline V gene are MNHNY and SVGAGI (reference sequence). For the CDR3, the DNA is TGTGCCAGCAGTTCCCCGGTTGGTTCTGGAAACACCATATATTTT. It encodes CASSSPVGSGNTIYF.

This clone was recorded a few times. The chain couples TRBV2 to TRBJ1-2; D ambiguous. CDR3 length: 11 residues. Germline V CDR1 and CDR2: SNHLY, FYNNEI. V was shortened by 5 bases and J by 5 bases, with 6 bases between the two germline ends. As DNA, the CDR3 is TGTGCCAGCAGTCAGAAGTATGGCTACACCTTC. Translating it yields CASSQKYGYTF.

Written as DNA, the CDR3 is TGTGCCAGTAGTCCCCGGGCTGGAAACACCATATATTTT. Translated: CASSPRAGNTIYF. The chain recombines TRBV19 with TRBJ1-3; D not certain. CDR1 is LNHDA, CDR2 SQIVND, per germline (reference sequence). This CDR3 is 13 amino acids long. Trimming took 5 bases from V and 2 from J, leaving 7 bases between them.

The chain combines TRBV6-5 with TRBJ2-5; D may be TRBD1 (7 bases). The CDR3 has 13 residues. The germline V and J ends were trimmed by 4 bases and 7 bases, with 13 bases remaining between them. Per germline, CDR1 MNHEY and CDR2 SVGAGI. The chain's CDR3 is CASSSGGWGTQYF. CDR3 nucleotide sequence: TGTGCCAGCAGTTCAGGGGGGTGGGGGACCCAGTACTTC.

This clone has only a few counts. The genes are TRBV5-5 and TRBJ1-5, with D hard to call. Per the germline V gene, CDR1 is SGHKS and CDR2 is YYEKEE (reference sequence). The CDR3 runs 16 residues. V lost 2 bases and J 3 bases, leaving 15 bases between the germline ends. DNA for the CDR3: TGTGCCAGCAGCTTAGGAGGAGGGCACTTCAATCAGCCCCAGCATTTT. As protein: CASSLGGGHFNQPQHF. The full variable domain, completed using reference TRBV5-5 and TRBJ1-5, is DAGVTQSPTHLIKTRGQQVTLRCSPISGHKSVSWYQQVLGQGPQFIFQYYEKEERGRGNFPDRFSARQFPNYSSELNVNALLLGDSALYLCASSLGGGHFNQPQHFGDGTRLSIL.

This chain links TRBV7-9 with TRBJ2-5; maybe TRBD2 (6 bases). Germline values: CDR1 SEHNR, CDR2 FQNEAQ (reference sequence). Deletions cut 4 bases from V and 1 base from J, with 10 bases between. This CDR3 comprises 14 residues. Here the CDR3 DNA reads TGTGCCAGCAGCTCCGGGGGTTCCCAAGAGACCCAGTACTTC. Its translation is CASSSGGSQETQYF.

The rearrangement uses TRBV20-1 and TRBJ1-1; D not resolved. This CDR3 is 11 amino acids long. Germline CDR1 is DFQATT and CDR2 is SNEGSKA (reference sequence). V lost 6 bases and J lost 0, with 5 bases in between. The CDR3 sequence: CSATMNTEAFF. CDR3 nucleotides: TGCAGTGCCACTATGAACACTGAAGCTTTCTTT.

CDR3 sequence: CASSLGFTDTQYF. The CDR3 coding sequence is TGTGCCAGCAGCTTGGGCTTCACAGATACGCAGTATTTT. This chain links TRBV7-9 with TRBJ2-3; D is ambiguous. Trimming left V 3 bases short and J 2 bases short, with 6 bases between. The CDR3 covers 13 residues. Per germline, CDR1 SEHNR and CDR2 FQNEAQ (reference sequence).

J is TRBJ2-2 and V is TRBV13; tentatively, D is TRBD2 (5 bases). V gave up 1 base and J gave up 1 base, with 7 bases separating them. CDR1 and CDR2 from the germline V gene are PRHDT and FYEKMQ (reference sequence). This CDR3 contains 15 residues. The CDR3 is CASSLAGRNTGELFF. The CDR3, as DNA: TGTGCCAGCAGCTTAGCGGGGAGGAACACCGGGGAGCTGTTTTTT.